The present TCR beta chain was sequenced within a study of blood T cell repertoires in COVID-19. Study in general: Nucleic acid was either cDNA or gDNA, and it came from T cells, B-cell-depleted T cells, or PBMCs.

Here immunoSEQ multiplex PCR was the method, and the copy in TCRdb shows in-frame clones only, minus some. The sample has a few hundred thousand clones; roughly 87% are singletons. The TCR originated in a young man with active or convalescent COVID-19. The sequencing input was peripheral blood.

CDR3 residues: CSVTDRVGEKLFF. CDR3 DNA sequence: TGCAGCGTCACGGACAGGGTTGGCGAAAAACTGTTTTTT. The chain combines TRBV29-1 with TRBJ1-4, with 8 bases identical to TRBD1. CDR1 SQVTM and CDR2 ANQGSEA come from the germline V gene. This CDR3 contains 13 residues. Unmatched junction bases numbered 8, after V lost 6 bases and J lost 8 bases.